The rows below give T cell receptor beta chains drawn from one sample of a study of CD8+ T cells in alopecia areata. Libraries were prepared by immunoSEQ multiplex PCR; TCRdb keeps only in-frame clonotypes and omits some of them. The data contain some 200,000 clones, roughly 53% of them seen just once; the ten biggest clones take up roughly 12%. Here the sequenced sample was CD8+ T cells sorted from blood, taken at week 24, from a patient treated with tofacitinib. The receptor source for this set is a human donor with alopecia areata. CDR3s include the opening cysteine and the closing phenylalanine or tryptophan. A D gene is named only where the DNA matches it firmly. The size entry is marked missing in some rows and otherwise reads once, few, many or a size class.

cdr3_length	v_call	d_call	clone_size	j_call	cdr3_nt	cdr3_aa
15	TRBV6-5	TRBD1	NA	TRBJ2-7	TGTGCCAGCAGTTACTGGACAGGGCTTACCTACGAGCAGTACTTC	CASSYWTGLTYEQYF
14	TRBV19	NA	few	TRBJ1-2	TGTGCCAGTAGCGACCTCAAAGGCTTGTATGGCTACACCTTC	CASSDLKGLYGYTF
14	TRBV27	TRBD1	NA	TRBJ1-4	TGTGCCAGCAGTCTGGACAGGGAAGGCGAAAAACTGTTTTTT	CASSLDREGEKLFF
16	TRBV10-1	NA	few	TRBJ2-2	TGCGCCAGCATTCTGAAGGGCCAACTAAGCACCGGGGAGCTGTTTTTT	CASILKGQLSTGELFF
10	TRBV2	NA	NA	TRBJ2-5	TGTGCCAGCAGTGAGATAACCCAGTACTTC	CASSEITQYF
12	TRBV2	NA	NA	TRBJ1-1	TGTGCCAGCAAGGGCGGGGGACCTGAAGCTTTCTTT	CASKGGGPEAFF
13	TRBV30	NA	NA	TRBJ1-5	TGTGCCTGGAGTGTGGGGGCGCGGCAGCCCCAGCATTTT	CAWSVGARQPQHF
14	TRBV7-2	NA	NA	TRBJ2-2	TGTGCCAGCAGCCCCACAGGGTTTGACGGGGAGCTGTTTTTT	CASSPTGFDGELFF
14	TRBV27	NA	NA	TRBJ1-1	TGTGCCAGCAGTTCAAGGACGGGGAACACTGAAGCTTTCTTT	CASSSRTGNTEAFF
15	TRBV7-9	NA	NA	TRBJ2-3	TGTGCCAGCAGCTTAGGGATACAGAGCACAGATACGCAGTATTTT	CASSLGIQSTDTQYF
17	TRBV29-1	TRBD1	once	TRBJ1-2	TGCAGCGTTGAGACTTACCGGGGGACAGGACATAACTATGGCTACACCTTC	CSVETYRGTGHNYGYTF
15	TRBV27	NA	NA	TRBJ1-2	TGTGCCAGCAGTTTATCGGCCGGATCATCGGGAGGCTACACCTTC	CASSLSAGSSGGYTF
14	TRBV7-9	NA	NA	TRBJ2-1	TGTGCCAGCATTCCTCCGGGACCCTACAATGAGCAGTTCTTC	CASIPPGPYNEQFF
12	TRBV19	TRBD1	once	TRBJ2-7	TGTGCCACCGGACAGGGGGCCTACGAGCAGTACTTC	CATGQGAYEQYF
16	TRBV29-1	TRBD1	NA	TRBJ2-2	TGCAGCGTTGAAATGTCGACAGGGGGCAAGGCCGGGGAGCTGTTTTTT	CSVEMSTGGKAGELFF
16	TRBV27	TRBD2	NA	TRBJ2-5	TGTGCCAGCACCGCTAGCGGGGGGGCCCCCCAAGAGACCCAGTACTTC	CASTASGGAPQETQYF
13	TRBV7-8	NA	NA	TRBJ2-5	TGTGCCAGCAGCTTATCGGGTGCATATGTCCAGTACTTC	CASSLSGAYVQYF
13	TRBV4-1	NA	few	TRBJ1-5	TGCGCCAGCAGTAAAGGCAGCAATCAGCCCCAGCATTTT	CASSKGSNQPQHF
15	TRBV27	TRBD2	NA	TRBJ2-4	TGTGCCAGCAGTTCCGGGGGGGGAGCCAAAAACATTCAGTACTTC	CASSSGGGAKNIQYF